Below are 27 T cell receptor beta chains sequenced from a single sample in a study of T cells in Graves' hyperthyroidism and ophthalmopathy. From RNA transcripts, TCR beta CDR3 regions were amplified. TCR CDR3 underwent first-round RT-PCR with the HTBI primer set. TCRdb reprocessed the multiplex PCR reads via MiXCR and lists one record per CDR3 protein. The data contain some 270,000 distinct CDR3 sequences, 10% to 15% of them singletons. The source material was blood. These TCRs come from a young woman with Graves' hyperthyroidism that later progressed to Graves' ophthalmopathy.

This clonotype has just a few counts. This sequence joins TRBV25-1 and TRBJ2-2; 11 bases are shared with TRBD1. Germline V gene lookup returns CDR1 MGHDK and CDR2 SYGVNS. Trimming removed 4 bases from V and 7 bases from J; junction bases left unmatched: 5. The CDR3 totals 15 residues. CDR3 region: CASSGWTGGIGELFF. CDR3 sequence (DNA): TGTGCCAGCAGTGGGTGGACAGGGGGCATCGGGGAGCTGTTTTTT.

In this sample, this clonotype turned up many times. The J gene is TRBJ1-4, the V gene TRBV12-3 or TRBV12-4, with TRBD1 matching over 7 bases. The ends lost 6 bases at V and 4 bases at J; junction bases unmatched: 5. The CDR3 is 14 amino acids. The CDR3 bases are TGTGCCAGCAGCCCGGACAGGTATAATGAAAAACTGTTTTTT. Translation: CASSPDRYNEKLFF.

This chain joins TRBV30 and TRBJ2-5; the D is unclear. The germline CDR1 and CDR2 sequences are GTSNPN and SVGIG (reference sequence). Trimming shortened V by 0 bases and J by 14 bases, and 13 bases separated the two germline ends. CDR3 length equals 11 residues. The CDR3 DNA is TGTGCCTGGAGTGTAGGATCGGCCGTTTACTTC. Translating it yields CAWSVGSAVYF.

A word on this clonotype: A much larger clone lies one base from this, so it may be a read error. The CDR3 region is CTSSLGQGGYEQYF. The CDR3 DNA is TGTACCAGCAGCTTAGGGCAGGGGGGTTACGAGCAGTACTTC. V and J are TRBV7-2 and TRBJ2-7; the D gene is possibly TRBD1 (7 bases). The germline V and J ends were trimmed by 1 base and 4 bases, with 11 bases remaining between them. The CDR3 sequence is 14 residues long. The germline V gene encodes CDR1 SGHTA and CDR2 FQGNSA. Full variable domain (outside the CDR3, taken from reference TRBV7-2 and TRBJ2-7): GAGVSQSPSNKVTEKGKDVELRCDPISGHTALYWYRQSLGQGLEFLIYFQGNSAPDKSGLPSDRFSAERTGGSVSTLTIQRTQQEDSAVYLCTSSLGQGGYEQYFGPGTRLTVT.

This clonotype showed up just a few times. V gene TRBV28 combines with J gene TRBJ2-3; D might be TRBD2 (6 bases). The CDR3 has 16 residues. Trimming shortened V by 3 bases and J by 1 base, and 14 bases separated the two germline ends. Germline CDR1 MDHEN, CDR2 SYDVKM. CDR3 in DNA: TGTGCCAGCAGTTTCGTTTTCGCTAGCGGCACAGATACGCAGTATTTT. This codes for CASSFVFASGTDTQYF.

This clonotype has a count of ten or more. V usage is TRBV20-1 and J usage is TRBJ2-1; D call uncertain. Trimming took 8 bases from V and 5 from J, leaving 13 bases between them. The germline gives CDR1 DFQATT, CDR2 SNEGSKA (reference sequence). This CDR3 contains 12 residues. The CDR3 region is CSTVTDNNEQFF. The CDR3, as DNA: TGCAGTACCGTTACGGATAACAATGAGCAGTTCTTC.

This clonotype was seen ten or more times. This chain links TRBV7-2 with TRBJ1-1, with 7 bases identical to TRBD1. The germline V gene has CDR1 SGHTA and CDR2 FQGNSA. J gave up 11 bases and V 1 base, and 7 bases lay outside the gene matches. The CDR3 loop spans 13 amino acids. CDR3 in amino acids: CASSLEEGGNAFF. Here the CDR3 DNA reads TGTGCCAGCAGCTTAGAGGAAGGGGGCAATGCTTTCTTT.

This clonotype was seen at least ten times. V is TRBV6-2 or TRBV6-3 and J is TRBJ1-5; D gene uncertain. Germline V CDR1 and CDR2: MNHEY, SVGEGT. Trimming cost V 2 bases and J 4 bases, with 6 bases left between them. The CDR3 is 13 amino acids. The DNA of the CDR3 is TGTGCCAGCAGTTACATGGCAAATCAGCCCCAGCATTTT. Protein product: CASSYMANQPQHF.

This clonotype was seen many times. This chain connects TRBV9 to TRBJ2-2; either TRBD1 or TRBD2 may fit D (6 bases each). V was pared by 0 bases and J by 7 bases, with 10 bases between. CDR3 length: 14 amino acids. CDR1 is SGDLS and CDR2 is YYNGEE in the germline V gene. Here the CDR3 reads CASSVGGAGGELFF. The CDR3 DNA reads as TGTGCCAGCAGCGTAGGGGGGGCTGGCGGGGAGCTGTTTTTT.

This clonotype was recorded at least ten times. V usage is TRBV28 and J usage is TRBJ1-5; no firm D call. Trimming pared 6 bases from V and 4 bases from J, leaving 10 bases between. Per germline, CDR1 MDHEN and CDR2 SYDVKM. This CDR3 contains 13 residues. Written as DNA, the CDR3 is TGTGCCAGCAGCCCGTCATTAAATCAGCCCCAGCATTTT. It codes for CASSPSLNQPQHF.

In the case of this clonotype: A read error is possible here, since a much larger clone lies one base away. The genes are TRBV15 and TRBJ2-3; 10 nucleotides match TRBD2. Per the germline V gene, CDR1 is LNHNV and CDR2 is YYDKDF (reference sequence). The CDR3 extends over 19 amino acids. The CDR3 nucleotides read TGTGCCGCCAGCAGAGACCCCAAAGGACTAGCGGCTAGCACAGATACGCAGTATTTT. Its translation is CAASRDPKGLAASTDTQYF.

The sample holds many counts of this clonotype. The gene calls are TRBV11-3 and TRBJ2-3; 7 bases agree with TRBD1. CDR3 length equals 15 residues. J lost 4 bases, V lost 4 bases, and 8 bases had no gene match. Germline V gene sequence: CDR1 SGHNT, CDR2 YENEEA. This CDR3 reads CASSSPGGIADTQYF. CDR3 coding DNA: TGTGCCAGCAGCTCCCCAGGGGGTATCGCAGATACGCAGTATTTT.

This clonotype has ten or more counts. The CDR3 loop reads CASRSGQAGSGANVLTF. CDR3 DNA: TGTGCCAGCAGATCCGGACAGGCCGGCTCTGGGGCCAACGTCCTGACTTTC. The chain carries TRBV28 and TRBJ2-6, with 7 bases aligning to TRBD1. The CDR3 sequence is 17 residues long. After removal of 6 bases from V and 0 bases from J, the junction contained 8 bases not matched to a gene. CDR1 MDHEN and CDR2 SYDVKM come from the germline V gene.

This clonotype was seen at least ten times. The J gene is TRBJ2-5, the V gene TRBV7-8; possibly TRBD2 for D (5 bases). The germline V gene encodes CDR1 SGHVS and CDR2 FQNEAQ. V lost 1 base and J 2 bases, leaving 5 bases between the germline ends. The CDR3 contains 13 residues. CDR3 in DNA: TGTGCCAGCAGCTTAGGACTACAAGAGACCCAGTACTTC. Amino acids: CASSLGLQETQYF.

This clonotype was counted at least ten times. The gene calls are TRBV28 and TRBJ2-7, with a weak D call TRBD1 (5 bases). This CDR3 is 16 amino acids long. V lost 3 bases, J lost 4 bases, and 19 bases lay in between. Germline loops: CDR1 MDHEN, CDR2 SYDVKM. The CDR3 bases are TGTGCCAGCAGTTTCAGTGGGGCAGGGCTACGTTACGAGCAGTACTTC. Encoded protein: CASSFSGAGLRYEQYF.

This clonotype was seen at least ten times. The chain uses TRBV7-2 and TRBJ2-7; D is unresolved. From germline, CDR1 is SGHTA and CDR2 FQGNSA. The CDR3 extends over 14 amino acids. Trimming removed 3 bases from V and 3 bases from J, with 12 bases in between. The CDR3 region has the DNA TGTGCCAGCAGCTTTCATGGCTCGAACTACGAGCAGTACTTC. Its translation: CASSFHGSNYEQYF.

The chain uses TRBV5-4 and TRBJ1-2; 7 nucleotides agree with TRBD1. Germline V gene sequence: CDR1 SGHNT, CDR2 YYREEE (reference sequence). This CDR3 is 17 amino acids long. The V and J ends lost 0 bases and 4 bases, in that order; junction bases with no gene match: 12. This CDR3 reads CASSLADREPLSYGYTF. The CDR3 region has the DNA TGTGCCAGCAGCTTGGCCGACAGGGAGCCGCTAAGCTATGGCTACACCTTC.

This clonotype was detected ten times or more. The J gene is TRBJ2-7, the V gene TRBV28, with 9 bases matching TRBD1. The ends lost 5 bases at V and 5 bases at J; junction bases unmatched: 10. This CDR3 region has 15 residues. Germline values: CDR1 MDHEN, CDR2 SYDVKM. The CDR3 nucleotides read TGTGCCAGCAGTGTCACCGGGACAGGGTTCCACGAGCAGTACTTC. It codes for CASSVTGTGFHEQYF.

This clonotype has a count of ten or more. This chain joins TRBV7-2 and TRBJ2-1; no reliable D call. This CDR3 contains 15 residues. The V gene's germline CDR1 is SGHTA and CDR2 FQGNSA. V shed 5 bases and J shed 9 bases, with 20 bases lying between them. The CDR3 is CASSPGSTPTREQFF. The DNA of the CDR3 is TGTGCCAGCAGCCCTGGGTCTACGCCAACACGTGAGCAGTTCTTC. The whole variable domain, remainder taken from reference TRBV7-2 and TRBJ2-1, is GAGVSQSPSNKVTEKGKDVELRCDPISGHTALYWYRQSLGQGLEFLIYFQGNSAPDKSGLPSDRFSAERTGGSVSTLTIQRTQQEDSAVYLCASSPGSTPTREQFFGPGTRLTVL.

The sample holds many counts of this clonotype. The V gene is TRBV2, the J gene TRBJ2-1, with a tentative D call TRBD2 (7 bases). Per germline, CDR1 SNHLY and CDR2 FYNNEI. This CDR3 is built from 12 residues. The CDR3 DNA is TGTGCGCGAGGGGGGGGAAAGGTCGAGCAGTTCTTC. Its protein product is CARGGGKVEQFF.

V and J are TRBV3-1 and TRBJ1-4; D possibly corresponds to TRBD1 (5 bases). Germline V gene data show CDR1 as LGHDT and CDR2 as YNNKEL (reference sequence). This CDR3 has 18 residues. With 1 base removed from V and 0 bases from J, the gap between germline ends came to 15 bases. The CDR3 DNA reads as TGTGCCAGCAGCCAAGGGAGGGTGGGGGAACCAACTAATGAAAAACTGTTTTTT. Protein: CASSQGRVGEPTNEKLFF.

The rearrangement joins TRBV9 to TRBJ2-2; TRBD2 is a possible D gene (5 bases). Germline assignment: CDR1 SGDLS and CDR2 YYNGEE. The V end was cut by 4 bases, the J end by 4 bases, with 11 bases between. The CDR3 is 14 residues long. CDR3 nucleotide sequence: TGTGCCAGCAGCCCTGGGAGTAGCACCGGGGAGCTGTTTTTT. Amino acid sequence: CASSPGSSTGELFF.

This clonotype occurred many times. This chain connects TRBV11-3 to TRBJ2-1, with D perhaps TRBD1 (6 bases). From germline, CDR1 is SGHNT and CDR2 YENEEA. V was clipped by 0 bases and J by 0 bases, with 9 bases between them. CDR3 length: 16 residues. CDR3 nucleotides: TGTGCCAGCAGCTTAGACACAGGGAGCTCCTACAATGAGCAGTTCTTC. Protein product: CASSLDTGSSYNEQFF.

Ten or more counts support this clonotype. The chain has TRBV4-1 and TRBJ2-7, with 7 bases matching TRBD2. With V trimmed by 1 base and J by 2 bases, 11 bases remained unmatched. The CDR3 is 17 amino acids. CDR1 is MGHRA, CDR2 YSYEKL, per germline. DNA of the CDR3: TGCGCCAGCAGCCAAGTTTATCGGGGAACTAGCGCCTACGAGCAGTACTTC. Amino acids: CASSQVYRGTSAYEQYF.

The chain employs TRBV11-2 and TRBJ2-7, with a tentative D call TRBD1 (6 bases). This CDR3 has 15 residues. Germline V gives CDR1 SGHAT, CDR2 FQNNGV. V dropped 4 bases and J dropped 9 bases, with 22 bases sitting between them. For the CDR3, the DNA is TGTGCCAGCAGCTCAACCGGGACACCCCACCACGGGCAGTACTTC. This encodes CASSSTGTPHHGQYF. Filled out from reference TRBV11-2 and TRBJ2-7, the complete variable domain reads EAGVAQSPRYKIIEKRQSVAFWCNPISGHATLYWYQQILGQGPKLLIQFQNNGVVDDSQLPKDRFSAERLKGVDSTLKIQPAKLEDSAVYLCASSSTGTPHHGQYFGPGTRLTVT.

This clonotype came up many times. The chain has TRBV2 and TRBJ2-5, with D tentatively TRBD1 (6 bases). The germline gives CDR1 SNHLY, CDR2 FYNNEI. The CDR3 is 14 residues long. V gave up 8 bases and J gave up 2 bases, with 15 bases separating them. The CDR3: CASPARGTQETQYF. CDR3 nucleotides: TGTGCCAGCCCCGCCAGGGGCACACAAGAGACCCAGTACTTC.

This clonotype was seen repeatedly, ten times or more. The CDR3 nucleotides read TGTGCCAGCAGCCCGACTAGCGGCACCGGGGAGCTGTTTTTT. Translation: CASSPTSGTGELFF. The chain employs TRBV7-3 and TRBJ2-2; TRBD2 matches at 9 bases. The CDR3 consists of 14 residues. Trimming took 5 bases from V and 4 from J; bases not matched to a gene: 2. CDR1 and CDR2 (germline): SGHTA, FQGTGA.